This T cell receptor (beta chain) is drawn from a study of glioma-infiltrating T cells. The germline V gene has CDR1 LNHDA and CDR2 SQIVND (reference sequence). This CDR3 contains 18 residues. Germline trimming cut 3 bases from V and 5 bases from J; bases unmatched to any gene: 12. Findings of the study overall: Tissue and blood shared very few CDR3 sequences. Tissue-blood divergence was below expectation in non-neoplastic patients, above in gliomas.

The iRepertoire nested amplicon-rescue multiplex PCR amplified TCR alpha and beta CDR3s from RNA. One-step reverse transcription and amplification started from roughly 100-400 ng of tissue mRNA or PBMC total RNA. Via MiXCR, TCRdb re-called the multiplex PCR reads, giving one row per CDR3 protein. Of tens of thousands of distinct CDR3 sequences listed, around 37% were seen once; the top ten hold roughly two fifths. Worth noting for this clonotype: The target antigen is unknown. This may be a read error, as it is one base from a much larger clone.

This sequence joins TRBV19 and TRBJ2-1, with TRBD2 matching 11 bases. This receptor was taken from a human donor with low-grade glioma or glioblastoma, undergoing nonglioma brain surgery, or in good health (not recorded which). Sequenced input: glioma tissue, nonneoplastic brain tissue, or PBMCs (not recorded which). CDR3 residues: CASSMFPILAGDHNEQFF. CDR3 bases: TGTGCCAGTAGTATGTTCCCCATACTAGCGGGGGACCACAATGAGCAGTTCTTC.